In this sample, the clone carrying this TCR beta chain turned up a few times. The TCRbeta library incorporated unique molecular identifiers. TCRdb re-called the PCR reads with MiXCR, one entry per CDR3 protein. The sample records approximately 630,000 distinct CDR3 sequences, under 15% being singletons. In germline, CDR1 is MNHEY, CDR2 SMNVEV (reference sequence). CDR3 length: 18 residues. V trimming: 5 bases; J trimming: 5 bases; junction bases outside the gene matches: 12. The data stem from a study of T-cell reconstitution after alpha-beta-depleted transplantation in children. This sequence was found in a girl aged 2 to 10 with congenital amegakaryocytic thrombocytopenia, due to receive a stem cell transplant. The chain links TRBV27 to TRBJ2-3, with TRBD2 matching 14 bases. Sequenced here: PBMCs, sampled before TCRalphabeta/CD19-depleted stem cell transplant. CDR3: CASSEGLAGARVRDTQYF. CDR3 nucleotides: TGTGCCAGCAGTGAGGGACTAGCGGGAGCAAGGGTCAGAGATACGCAGTATTTT.